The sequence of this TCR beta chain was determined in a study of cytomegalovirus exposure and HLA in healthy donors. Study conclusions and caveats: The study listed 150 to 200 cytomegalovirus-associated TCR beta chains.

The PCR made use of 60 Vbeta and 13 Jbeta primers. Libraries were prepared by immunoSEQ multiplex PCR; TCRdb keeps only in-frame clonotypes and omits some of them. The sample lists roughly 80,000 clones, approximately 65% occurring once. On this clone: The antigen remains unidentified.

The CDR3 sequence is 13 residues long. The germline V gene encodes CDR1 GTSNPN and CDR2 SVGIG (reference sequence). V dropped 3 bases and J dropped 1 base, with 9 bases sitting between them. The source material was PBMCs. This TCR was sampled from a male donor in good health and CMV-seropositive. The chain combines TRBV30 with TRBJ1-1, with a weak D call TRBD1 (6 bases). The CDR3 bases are TGTGCCTGGAGACCGGACAGGAACACTGAAGCTTTCTTT. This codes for CAWRPDRNTEAFF.